What follows are 22 T cell receptor beta chains derived from one specimen sequenced in a study of cytomegalovirus exposure and HLA in healthy donors. The study ran its PCR with 60 Vbeta and 13 Jbeta primers. Libraries were prepared by immunoSEQ multiplex PCR; TCRdb keeps only in-frame clonotypes and omits some of them. Of under 90,000 clones in the sample, around four fifths were seen once. The material sequenced was PBMCs. These receptors all stem from a man aged 45-65 years in good health and CMV-seropositive.

The chain couples TRBV10-3 to TRBJ2-5; unclear D gene. Germline CDR1 reads ENHRY; CDR2 reads SYGVKD. Trimming shortened V by 3 bases and J by 2 bases, and 7 bases separated the two germline ends. The CDR3 extends over 13 amino acids. The CDR3 sequence is CAISDSVQETQYF. The DNA for the CDR3 is TGTGCCATCAGTGACTCGGTTCAAGAGACCCAGTACTTC.

This chain links TRBV9 with TRBJ2-7; D is perhaps TRBD2 (5 bases). Per germline, CDR1 SGDLS and CDR2 YYNGEE. The CDR3 sequence is 16 residues long. Trimming cost V 4 bases and J 4 bases, with 21 bases left between them. The CDR3 region has the DNA TGTGCCAGCAGCAACGGTATAAATCGGACGGGATACGAGCAGTACTTC. It translates to CASSNGINRTGYEQYF.

The rearrangement uses TRBV7-9 and TRBJ2-2; TRBD2 matches at 8 bases. The germline V gene has CDR1 SEHNR and CDR2 FQNEAQ (reference sequence). The CDR3 is 17 amino acids. V was clipped by 2 bases and J by 5 bases; unmatched bases: 10. This CDR3 is CASSLQFAGGGTGELFF. CDR3 DNA sequence: TGTGCCAGCAGCTTACAATTTGCGGGAGGTGGAACCGGGGAGCTGTTTTTT.

The chain employs TRBV7-2 and TRBJ1-2; 7 nucleotides match TRBD1. The CDR3 length is 13 residues. The germline V gene has CDR1 SGHTA and CDR2 FQGNSA. Unmatched junction bases numbered 6, after V lost 5 bases and J lost 6 bases. The DNA of the CDR3 is TGTGCCAGCAGCCCAAGACAGGGAGATGGCTACACCTTC. It codes for CASSPRQGDGYTF.

The chain combines TRBV6-5 with TRBJ2-3, with TRBD1 as a possible D gene (6 bases). V was cut by 6 bases and J by 2 bases, with 9 bases left in between. CDR1 and CDR2 from the germline V gene are MNHEY and SVGAGI. CDR3 size: 13 residues. The CDR3 DNA reads as TGTGCCAGCAGAAGGGACAACACAGATACGCAGTATTTT. Amino acid sequence: CASRRDNTDTQYF.

The sample holds a few counts of this clone. CDR3 in DNA: TGTGCTAGTGGTTTGACCCTCTCCGGGACAGGGAGGACCGGGGAGCTGTTTTTT. Its protein is CASGLTLSGTGRTGELFF. The chain recombines TRBV12-5 with TRBJ2-2; 9 positions agree with TRBD1. Trimming took 2 bases from V and 5 from J; bases not matched to a gene: 12. Germline V gene sequence: CDR1 LGHNT, CDR2 FRNRAP. This CDR3 has 18 residues.

By sample share, this clone is medium-sized. The V gene is TRBV6-1, the J gene TRBJ2-1; maybe TRBD1 (6 bases). With 1 base removed from V and 7 bases from J, the gap between germline ends came to 17 bases. CDR1 is MNHNS and CDR2 is SASEGT in the germline V gene. CDR3 length equals 16 residues. The CDR3 sequence is CASSEEGTYPFNEQFF. The CDR3 nucleotides are TGTGCCAGCAGTGAAGAAGGGACATACCCCTTTAATGAGCAGTTCTTC.

This rearrangement joins TRBV2 to TRBJ1-1; possible D gene TRBD1, 5 bases. V gave up 5 bases and J gave up 1 base, with 14 bases separating them. Per the germline V gene, CDR1 is SNHLY and CDR2 is FYNNEI. There are 15 residues in the CDR3. The chain's CDR3 is CASSLQLGANTEAFF. In DNA form, the CDR3 reads TGTGCCAGCAGTCTTCAATTAGGGGCGAACACTGAAGCTTTCTTT.

The chain recombines TRBV9 with TRBJ2-5, with D possibly being TRBD1 (5 bases). The CDR3 length is 14 residues. Germline V gene sequence: CDR1 SGDLS, CDR2 YYNGEE. V lost 0 bases to trimming and J lost 2 bases, with 8 bases between them. The CDR3 is CASSVAAGQETQYF. The CDR3 coding sequence is TGTGCCAGCAGCGTAGCGGCAGGGCAAGAGACCCAGTACTTC.

The gene calls are TRBV4-2 and TRBJ2-1; 11 nucleotides line up with TRBD2. J lost 3 bases, V lost 4 bases, and 8 bases had no gene match. From germline, CDR1 is LGHNA and CDR2 YNFKEQ. The CDR3 sequence is 17 residues long. CDR3 sequence (DNA): TGTGCCAGCAGCCGATCATACGGGACTAGCGGCTACAATGAGCAGTTCTTC. Its translation is CASSRSYGTSGYNEQFF.

The chain employs TRBV27 and TRBJ2-1; no reliable D call. V shed 4 bases and J shed 5 bases, with 12 bases lying between them. The length of the CDR3 is 14 residues. Germline loops: CDR1 MNHEY, CDR2 SMNVEV (reference sequence). This chain's CDR3 is CASSSFSVNNEQFF. Here the CDR3 DNA reads TGTGCCAGCAGTTCCTTCAGCGTTAACAATGAGCAGTTCTTC.

The rearrangement links TRBV19 to TRBJ1-1, with D maybe TRBD1 (5 bases). Germline lookup yields CDR1 LNHDA and CDR2 SQIVND (reference sequence). The V end was cut by 6 bases, the J end by 5 bases, with 16 bases between. CDR3 size: 14 residues. The CDR3 DNA reads as TGTGCCAGTAGGATGGGACGGGAGGGGACTGAAGCTTTCTTT. Translated: CASRMGREGTEAFF.

The chain recombines TRBV29-1 with TRBJ2-3; D call uncertain. V lost 6 bases, J lost 4 bases, and 11 bases lay in between. Germline V gives CDR1 SQVTM, CDR2 ANQGSEA. The CDR3 has 12 residues. The CDR3 DNA reads as TGCAGCGTCCGAAGACAAGCAGATACGCAGTATTTT. Encoded protein: CSVRRQADTQYF.

This clone was detected only once. The chain links TRBV18 to TRBJ1-1, with a weak D call TRBD1 (5 bases). The CDR3 runs to 16 residues. The ends were cut back, 3 bases at V and 2 bases at J, with 16 bases in the middle. Per the germline V gene, CDR1 is KGHSH and CDR2 is LQKENI. The CDR3 spells CASSPDQGIVNTEAFF. CDR3 nucleotides: TGTGCCAGCTCACCGGACCAGGGTATAGTAAACACTGAAGCTTTCTTT.

V and J are TRBV10-3 and TRBJ2-3; D may be TRBD2 (6 bases). V lost 6 bases and J 0 bases, leaving 16 bases between the germline ends. CDR1 and CDR2 (germline): ENHRY, SYGVKD. This CDR3 is 16 amino acids long. The CDR3 bases are TGTGCCATCAGGGATTTCATAGCGGATAGCACAGATACGCAGTATTTT. Residues: CAIRDFIADSTDTQYF.

By share of the sample, this clone is medium-sized. The chain has TRBV25-1 and TRBJ1-2, with 8 bases identical to TRBD1. CDR1 is MGHDK, CDR2 SYGVNS, per germline. The CDR3 has 15 amino acids. Trimming cost V 4 bases and J 8 bases; bases outside gene matches: 12. The CDR3 is CASSGPTTGGGGYTF. The CDR3 DNA sequence: TGTGCCAGCAGTGGCCCAACCACAGGGGGAGGCGGCTACACCTTC.

The rearrangement joins TRBV6-5 to TRBJ1-5; tentative D call: TRBD1 (5 bases). V was shortened by 5 bases and J by 0 bases, with 11 bases between the two germline ends. Germline V gene data show CDR1 as MNHEY and CDR2 as SVGAGI. This CDR3 contains 15 residues. The CDR3 bases are TGTGCCAGCAGTAACACAGGCGATAGCAATCAGCCCCAGCATTTT. Protein sequence: CASSNTGDSNQPQHF.

The chain recombines TRBV2 with TRBJ2-1; 10 positions agree with TRBD2. In germline, CDR1 is SNHLY, CDR2 FYNNEI. The trim removed 6 bases at V and 3 bases at J, leaving 5 bases unmatched. The CDR3 sequence is 15 residues long. CDR3 protein: CASRVLAGNYNEQFF. As DNA, the CDR3 is TGTGCCAGCAGGGTACTAGCGGGAAACTACAATGAGCAGTTCTTC. Drawing the rest from reference TRBV2 and TRBJ2-1, the complete variable domain is EPEVTQTPSHQVTQMGQEVILRCVPISNHLYFYWYRQILGQKVEFLVSFYNNEISEKSEIFDDQFSVERPDGSNFTLKIRSTKLEDSAMYFCASRVLAGNYNEQFFGPGTRLTVL.

CDR3 coding DNA: TGTGCCAGCAGTGGACAGCTGAACACTGAAGCTTTCTTT. This encodes CASSGQLNTEAFF. The rearrangement uses TRBV27 and TRBJ1-1; the D gene is possibly TRBD1 (6 bases). The CDR3 has 13 amino acids. The V gene lost 5 bases and the J gene lost 0 bases, with 7 bases spanning the gap. CDR1 is MNHEY, CDR2 SMNVEV, per germline (reference sequence).

This chain connects TRBV14 to TRBJ2-1; D may be TRBD1 (6 bases). Germline loops: CDR1 SGHDN, CDR2 FVKESK. V lost 4 bases and J 5 bases, leaving 21 bases between the germline ends. The CDR3 extends over 17 amino acids. The CDR3 DNA sequence: TGTGCCAGCAGCCCCTTGGGGCCCTTGGGGACACACAATGAGCAGTTCTTC. Its translation: CASSPLGPLGTHNEQFF.

A few counts support this clone. The V gene is TRBV12-5, the J gene TRBJ2-1, with 8 nucleotides matching TRBD2. The CDR3 runs to 15 residues. Germline CDR1 is LGHNT and CDR2 is FRNRAP. V was pared by 5 bases and J by 0 bases, with 3 bases of the junction left unmatched. This CDR3 is CASGPTSGSYNEQFF. In nucleotides, the CDR3 is TGTGCTAGTGGTCCCACTAGCGGCTCCTACAATGAGCAGTTCTTC.

The chain couples TRBV2 to TRBJ2-5; TRBD2 matches at 9 bases. With the DNA end fitting TRBJ2-7 better, the J assignment may be wrong. CDR3 size: 14 residues. Germline assignment: CDR1 SNHLY and CDR2 FYNNEI. This CDR3 is CASSALAGPYEQYF. Written as DNA, the CDR3 is TGTGCCAGCAGTGCCCTAGCGGGGCCCTACGAGCAGTACTTC.